Sequencing of this T cell receptor beta chain was carried out in a study of shared clonotypes between healthy human individuals. Overall study findings and caveats: In general, naive subsets displayed greater estimated richness than memory subsets did. The genetic and exposure-history diversity represented was limited by few donors. It was the non-shared clonotypes that had lower generation probabilities than clonotypes shared by all four donors.

Sequencing used immunoSEQ multiplex PCR; TCRdb keeps in-frame clones, though not all of them. Here the sample spans 2 million to 2.5 million clones, around 95% being singletons. Germline CDR1 and CDR2: SNHLY and FYNNEI. The CDR3 covers 14 residues. V was trimmed by 8 bases and J by 7 bases, leaving 17 bases between them. This clone was counted between two and nine times. Its antigen remains unknown. This chain uses TRBV2 with TRBJ2-2; D perhaps matches TRBD1 (6 bases). The specimen sequenced was naive CD4+ T cells sorted from blood. Subset described: CD45RA+ positively selected. The receptor comes from a man aged 18 to 29 in good health. The CDR3 spells CASVSTGPGGELFF. The CDR3 nucleotides are TGTGCCAGCGTCTCGACAGGTCCGGGCGGGGAGCTGTTTTTT.